This TCR beta chain was sequenced in a study of blood T cells in healthy people across ages. Study-wide points: Unsorted PBMC input precluded a conclusive naive versus antigen-experienced comparison. Nothing was known about donor CMV status, and this possibly confounded expanded clonotype changes. Older age went with lower TCR beta diversity per million T cells, in a roughly linear way.

CDR1 is SEHNR and CDR2 is FQNEAQ in the germline V gene (reference sequence). This CDR3 is built from 15 residues. V was shortened by 1 base and J by 4 bases, with 12 bases between the two germline ends. This clonotype has more than one count but fewer than ten. Its antigen is not identified. A second PCR of 7 to 11 cycles used a sample-barcoded 5' primer and a J-beta primer mix. MiXCR, applied by TCRdb to the 5' RACE reads, yields one record per CDR3 protein. Counted here are 800,000 or so distinct CDR3 sequences, just under 25% occurring once; the ten biggest clones make up approximately 4%. These sequences were also reported in another study, on T cells of mothers and their children.

The chain has TRBV7-9 and TRBJ2-3; D gene ambiguous. Sequencing was carried out using blood. The clonotype originates from a boy aged 5-17 years in good health. CDR3 sequence reads: CASSLVWPHSDTQYF. The CDR3 DNA reads TGTGCCAGCAGCTTAGTGTGGCCCCATTCAGATACGCAGTATTTT.